What follows describes a single T cell receptor beta chain. The antigen it recognizes is unknown. Nothing much larger sits one base from this clone, and base qualities are not available. The immunoSEQ Assay, a bias-controlled multiplex PCR, was used to amplify TCRbeta CDR3 regions from genomic DNA. The authors' pipeline ran thus. Within the assay, amplification of reference gene primers was used to estimate how many nucleated cells each sample contained. To quantify the absolute abundance of each unique TCRbeta CDR3 rearrangement, sequence reads were collapsed and filtered. For each sample, productive Simpson clonality was calculated by taking the square root of Simpson's diversity index across productive rearrangements. The source is immuneACCESS, and TCRdb retained only in-frame sequences with V and J called. Part of the clones is not carried over; for the studies checked, unresolved V genes explain less than half of this, and the remainder is unexplained. V and J calls and clone size are those listed in that table; D and trimming were worked out from the DNA. In this sample the table shows about 320,000 clones, 90% to 95% of which occur a single time. The leading ten clones occupy around 3.9% of the sample.

Cut back by 2 bases and 1 base, the V and J ends lie 10 bases apart. The germline V gene specifies KGHSH as CDR1 and LQKENI as CDR2. Spanning cysteine to phenylalanine, the CDR3 consists of 15 amino acids. The retained sequence is limited to the CDR3, 45 bases, with the frame set at the first base. The sample comes from a study of blood T cell repertoires in COVID-19 (dated by TCRdb to 2018 to 2021). About the full investigation: Samples covering the acute and convalescent phases of COVID-19 were provided by collaborators in the United States, Italy and Spain. The prospective study material was composed of cDNA or gDNA derived from T cells, B-cell-depleted T cells, or PBMCs. The dataset comprised deeply sampled blood TCRbeta repertoires from subjects exposed to, actively infected with, or recovered from COVID-19. The repertoires were released in a freely available public database meant as a resource for research on the immune response to SARS-CoV-2. The samples were drawn from two sources: the first 160 participants of the ongoing ImmuneRACE study, and 1,000 to 1,500 subjects contributed by 6 global collaborators. The sample metadata nearly always contained a de-identified subject ID, COVID-19 status, age in years and sex. Where HLA class I and class II types were available, the types were taken from metadata supplied by the sample provider, not from assay-based typing.

In the prospective study, participants were roughly 18 to 100 years old, resided in approximately 25 geographic areas of the United States, and were enrolled through a virtual design. In the prospective study, cohorts were assigned on the basis of participant-reported clinical history obtained from a screening survey and a study questionnaire. Exposed participants had been in contact with someone with a PCR-confirmed or clinician-diagnosed COVID-19 case within 2 weeks of study entry. In the prospective study, whole blood, serum and a nasopharyngeal or oropharyngeal swab were collected from each participant by mobile phlebotomists. Prospective study participants could optionally give additional blood draws and questionnaires over an approximately two-month period. Before DNA extraction, prospective study blood samples were shipped either frozen or at room temperature. Paper-wide results and their limitations: The amount of clinical and demographic metadata varied by source and participant and was provided uncurated.

This clonotype was obtained from a woman between 25 and 40 years old who had been exposed to COVID-19. The chain links TRBV18 with TRBJ2-3; TRBD2 might be the D gene, on 6 matching bases. Sequences were obtained from PBMCs or T cells enriched from blood (not recorded which). CDR3 reads: CASSPGASGTDTQYF. The nucleotides read TGTGCCAGCTCACCAGGAGCTAGCGGCACAGATACGCAGTATTTT.